Each of the 20 T cell receptor beta chains below was sequenced from the same sample in a study of post-analysis software for immune sequencing data (dated by TCRdb to the mid-2010s). Their specific antigens are unknown. Libraries were prepared through PCR. Instrument used: Illumina HiSeq 2500. To reduce PCR and sequencing biases, unique molecular identifiers were built into the TCR beta cDNA libraries. In-frame beta chains were kept once TCRdb had trimmed the public reads at Q25 with fastp and called clones with MiXCR. Each record represents a unique CDR3 protein, reported with the most common genes and DNA among its rows. This sample holds roughly 800,000 distinct CDR3 sequences; just under 30% were observed only once. The ten largest clones add up to around 0.56% of the sample. Here is what the overall study found, with its caveats: Four to six TRBV segments, including TRBV5-6, TRBV5-1 and TRBV20-1, were significantly more frequent in patients than controls.

Sample: blood. Receptors were obtained from a girl aged 5 to 17 with multiple sclerosis.

This rearrangement joins TRBV5-1 to TRBJ2-2, with 9 bases aligning to TRBD1. Germline V gene lookup returns CDR1 SGHRS and CDR2 YFSETQ. The CDR3 runs to 15 residues. V shed 4 bases and J 6 bases; nucleotides not matched to a gene: 7. CDR3 region: CASSRDRAGAGELFF. DNA for the CDR3: TGCGCCAGCAGCCGGGACAGGGCCGGTGCCGGGGAGCTGTTTTTT.

There are a few counts of this clonotype. V usage is TRBV20-1 and J usage is TRBJ2-7; no firm D call. CDR1 DFQATT and CDR2 SNEGSKA come from the germline V gene (reference sequence). The CDR3 is 13 residues long. Trimming left V 0 bases short and J 3 bases short, with 9 bases between. The CDR3 spells CSARDPQRYEQYF. DNA of the CDR3: TGCAGTGCTAGAGATCCCCAGCGCTACGAGCAGTACTTC.

This clonotype turned up a few times. The chain joins TRBV4-3 to TRBJ2-1; 10 positions agree with TRBD2. After removal of 3 bases from V and 6 bases from J, the junction contained 5 bases not matched to a gene. The CDR3 is 15 residues long. Per the germline V gene, CDR1 is LGHNA and CDR2 is YSLEER. The CDR3 protein is CASSQIAGGRNEQFF. The CDR3 DNA reads as TGCGCCAGCAGCCAGATAGCGGGAGGTCGCAATGAGCAGTTCTTC.

The chain couples TRBV27 to TRBJ2-3, with TRBD2 matching over 8 bases. The CDR3 is 15 amino acids. The germline V gene encodes CDR1 MNHEY and CDR2 SMNVEV (reference sequence). J lost 2 bases, V lost 2 bases, and 3 bases had no gene match. CDR3 loop: CASSLGRGATDTQYF. The CDR3 nucleotides are TGTGCCAGCAGTTTAGGGCGGGGGGCCACAGATACGCAGTATTTT.

A remark on this clonotype: A junction end diverges from the germline sequence, so it may reflect a read error. The V call is TRBV7-9, the J call TRBJ2-3; 9 bases align to TRBD2. The CDR3 has 20 amino acids. Germline V gene data show CDR1 as SEHNR and CDR2 as FQNEAQ (reference sequence). The CDR3 DNA follows: TGTGTCAGCAGCTCCGCCGCGGGTAAGCGGGAGGAAGAGAGCACAGATACGCAGTATTTT. Translation gives CVSSSAAGKREEESTDTQYF.

This chain links TRBV7-2 with TRBJ2-5, with TRBD1 as a possible D gene (6 bases). CDR1 and CDR2 (germline): SGHTA, FQGNSA. Trimming took off 5 bases at V and 4 bases at J, with 14 bases between the two ends. CDR3 length: 14 amino acids. CDR3 bases: TGTGCCAGCAGCCCCACAGGGACGGGAGAGACCCAGTACTTC. Translation: CASSPTGTGETQYF.

This chain joins TRBV4-3 and TRBJ2-6; TRBD1 aligns across 8 bases. Per germline, CDR1 LGHNA and CDR2 YSLEER. V dropped 5 bases and J dropped 12; count of bases not matched to a gene: 6. This CDR3 contains 13 residues. Here the CDR3 reads CASSKTGVGVLTF. In DNA, the CDR3 is TGCGCCAGCAGCAAGACAGGGGTGGGCGTCCTGACTTTC.

This clonotype has more than one count but fewer than ten. J is TRBJ2-5 and V is TRBV5-1; the match to TRBD1 covers 9 bases. With V trimmed by 2 bases and J by 4 bases, 12 bases remained unmatched. The CDR3 consists of 17 residues. Germline V gene lookup returns CDR1 SGHRS and CDR2 YFSETQ. In nucleotides, the CDR3 is TGCGCCAGCAGCTTACTCCGGGACAGGGAGATGGCAGAGACCCAGTACTTC. This sequence encodes CASSLLRDREMAETQYF. The entire variable domain, with the rest obtained from reference TRBV5-1 and TRBJ2-5, is as follows: KAGVTQTPRYLIKTRGQQVTLSCSPISGHRSVSWYQQTPGQGLQFLFEYFSETQRNKGNFPGRFSGRQFSNSRSEMNVSTLELGDSALYLCASSLLRDREMAETQYFGPGTRLLVL.

In the case of this clonotype: The germline gene is not matched at one end of the junction; a read error may be the cause. The chain employs TRBV2 and TRBJ1-2, with 9 bases aligning to TRBD1. From germline, CDR1 is SNHLY and CDR2 FYNNEI. The CDR3 totals 14 residues. Here the CDR3 reads CASSRDREISGCTF. In nucleotides, the CDR3 is TGTGCCAGCAGTCGGGACAGGGAAATTTCTGGCTGCACCTTC.

This sequence joins TRBV24-1 and TRBJ2-1, with D maybe TRBD1 (6 bases). CDR3 size: 15 residues. Germline-derived CDR1 and CDR2 are KGHDR and SFDVKD. Trimming stripped 5 bases from V and 3 bases from J, with 13 bases between. The CDR3 is CATSAKQQGYNEQFF. The CDR3 nucleotides are TGTGCCACCAGTGCCAAACAACAGGGCTACAATGAGCAGTTCTTC.

This clonotype was seen a few times. The chain recombines TRBV20-1 with TRBJ2-7, with 9 bases aligning to TRBD1. The germline CDR1 and CDR2 sequences are DFQATT and SNEGSKA (reference sequence). CDR3 size: 14 residues. J lost 1 base, V lost 3 bases, and 4 bases had no gene match. The CDR3 nucleotides read TGCAGTGCTAGTTCCGGGACAGGGTCCTACGAGCAGTACTTC. It codes for CSASSGTGSYEQYF.

The J gene is TRBJ2-5, the V gene TRBV12-3 or TRBV12-4, with D tentatively TRBD1 or TRBD2 (5 bases each). There are 15 residues in the CDR3. The germline V and J ends were trimmed by 2 bases and 4 bases, with 14 bases remaining between them. CDR3 residues: CASSLSGRYRETQYF. The CDR3 DNA reads as TGTGCCAGCAGTTTATCGGGACGCTATAGAGAGACCCAGTACTTC.

The CDR3 region has the DNA TGTGCCAGCAGTGCTGAGCGGTTCACAGATACGCAGTATTTT. Translated, it gives CASSAERFTDTQYF. This sequence joins TRBV6-4 and TRBJ2-3; tentative D call: TRBD2 (5 bases). Germline V lookup: CDR1 MRHNA, CDR2 SNTAGT. Trimming left V 4 bases short and J 2 bases short, with 10 bases between. The CDR3 is 14 residues long.

The chain has TRBV4-1 and TRBJ2-1, with D possibly called TRBD1 or TRBD2 (6 bases each). Germline CDR1 reads MGHRA; CDR2 reads YSYEKL. Trimming shortened V by 2 bases and J by 0 bases, and 14 bases separated the two germline ends. This CDR3 is built from 17 residues. Here the CDR3 DNA reads TGCGCCAGCAGCCAATGGTGGGGGGCTTCCTCCTACAATGAGCAGTTCTTC. Translation: CASSQWWGASSYNEQFF.

This chain connects TRBV24-1 to TRBJ1-2; weak D call: TRBD1 (5 bases). Germline V CDR1 and CDR2: KGHDR, SFDVKD. The CDR3 has 14 amino acids. Trimming pared 7 bases from V and 3 bases from J, leaving 14 bases between. The CDR3 DNA is TGTGCCACCAGATCGAGCAGGGAAGACTATGGCTACACCTTC. It is translated as CATRSSREDYGYTF.

This chain uses TRBV9 with TRBJ1-3, with a possible D match to TRBD1 (5 bases). CDR3 size: 14 residues. V lost 3 bases and J 7 bases, leaving 14 bases between the germline ends. Germline V gene data show CDR1 as SGDLS and CDR2 as YYNGEE. The CDR3 sequence is CASSARGLGNTIYF. CDR3 sequence (DNA): TGTGCCAGCAGCGCCCGGGGCCTTGGGAACACCATATATTTT.

This clonotype has at least ten counts. The chain recombines TRBV5-1 with TRBJ2-1, with 10 bases that match TRBD2. Germline V gene data show CDR1 as SGHRS and CDR2 as YFSETQ. The CDR3 runs to 15 residues. Trimming at V came to 4 bases and at J to 7 bases, leaving 8 bases not matched to a gene. CDR3 residues: CASSPGTSGINEQFF. CDR3 DNA sequence: TGCGCCAGCAGCCCGGGTACTAGCGGGATTAATGAGCAGTTCTTC.

The CDR3 protein is CASSAGRLAGSYNEQFF. The CDR3 coding sequence is TGCGCCAGCAGCGCGGGGCGACTAGCGGGGTCCTACAATGAGCAGTTCTTC. The chain links TRBV5-1 to TRBJ2-1, with 11 bases aligning to TRBD2. The V gene end was trimmed by 4 bases and the J gene end by 1 base; junction bases not matched to a gene: 7. CDR3 length equals 17 residues. Germline V gene sequence: CDR1 SGHRS, CDR2 YFSETQ.

This clonotype was picked up a small number of times. This chain joins TRBV5-1 and TRBJ2-1; 8 bases are shared with TRBD1. Looked up from germline, CDR1 is SGHRS and CDR2 is YFSETQ. V gave up 4 bases and J gave up 6 bases; unmatched junction bases: 12. CDR3 length: 16 amino acids. The CDR3 protein is CASSPRTGPRGNEQFF. The DNA for the CDR3 is TGCGCCAGCAGCCCCCGGACAGGGCCTCGGGGCAATGAGCAGTTCTTC.

The chain joins TRBV5-1 to TRBJ2-2; D is possibly TRBD1 or TRBD2 (5 bases each). This CDR3 is 19 amino acids long. Trimming took off 3 bases at V and 0 bases at J, with 21 bases between the two ends. CDR1 SGHRS and CDR2 YFSETQ come from the germline V gene. The CDR3 here is CASSSQRNRFTANTGELFF. The CDR3 DNA reads TGCGCCAGCAGCTCCCAGCGGAACAGGTTTACTGCGAACACCGGGGAGCTGTTTTTT. Variable domain in full (rest from reference TRBV5-1 and TRBJ2-2): KAGVTQTPRYLIKTRGQQVTLSCSPISGHRSVSWYQQTPGQGLQFLFEYFSETQRNKGNFPGRFSGRQFSNSRSEMNVSTLELGDSALYLCASSSQRNRFTANTGELFFGEGSRLTVL.